The rows below give T cell receptor beta chains drawn from one sample of a study of blood T cell repertoires in COVID-19. Here immunoSEQ multiplex PCR was the method, and the copy in TCRdb shows in-frame clones only, minus some. The sample holds fewer than 100,000 clones, 75% to 85% seen once. The material sequenced was peripheral blood. The origin of the receptors is a woman aged 70-85 years with acute or convalescent COVID-19. Both conserved end residues are part of each CDR3. Each record gives: V gene, J gene, D gene, clone size, CDR3 protein, CDR3 DNA. A D gene is named only where the DNA matches it firmly. The listing skips clone size in some rows; elsewhere it reads once, few, many or a size class.

TRBV6-6	TRBJ1-4	-	once	CASSYSHRVNEKLFF	TGTGCCAGCAGTTACTCCCACAGGGTCAATGAAAAACTGTTTTTT
TRBV9	TRBJ2-7	-	-	CASSVDGGAYEQYF	TGTGCCAGCAGCGTAGATGGAGGGGCCTACGAGCAGTACTTC
TRBV7-9	TRBJ1-1	TRBD1	-	CASSPDRANTEAFF	TGTGCCAGCAGCCCGGACAGGGCGAACACTGAAGCTTTCTTT
TRBV4-3	TRBJ2-2	TRBD2	once	CASSRHILREGELFF	TGCGCCAGCAGCCGCCATATTTTGCGGGAGGGAGAGCTGTTTTTT
TRBV7-9	TRBJ2-1	-	-	CASSLEYRNNEQFF	TGTGCCAGCAGCTTAGAGTACAGGAACAATGAGCAGTTCTTC
TRBV3-1/TRBV3-2	TRBJ2-1	-	-	CASSPPLAGYNEQFF	TGTGCCAGCAGCCCCCCACTAGCAGGCTACAATGAGCAGTTCTTC
TRBV7-8	TRBJ1-5	-	few	CASSLVVRGNQPQHF	TGTGCCAGCAGCTTAGTAGTTAGGGGAAATCAGCCCCAGCATTTT
TRBV27	TRBJ2-3	TRBD2	-	CASRTSGRASTDTQYF	TGTGCCAGCCGGACTAGCGGGAGGGCCAGCACAGATACGCAGTATTTT
TRBV19	TRBJ2-5	TRBD1	-	CASSITGTGETQYF	TGTGCCAGTAGTATTACAGGGACAGGCGAGACCCAGTACTTC
TRBV5-1	TRBJ2-7	TRBD2	few	CASSPGGGVPYEQYF	TGCGCCAGCAGCCCAGGCGGGGGAGTCCCCTACGAGCAGTACTTC
TRBV27	TRBJ2-7	-	-	CASSLGYRDYEQYF	TGTGCCAGCAGTTTAGGGTACAGGGACTACGAGCAGTACTTC
TRBV4-1	TRBJ1-1	-	-	CASSQVRQGGNTEAFF	TGCGCCAGCAGCCAAGTACGCCAGGGAGGTAACACTGAAGCTTTCTTT
TRBV9	TRBJ2-3	TRBD2	-	CASTRLAGGLGTDTQYF	TGTGCCAGCACCCGCCTAGCGGGGGGGCTCGGCACAGATACGCAGTATTTT
TRBV9	TRBJ1-1	-	-	CASSVGPGPSTEAFF	TGTGCCAGCAGCGTAGGTCCAGGGCCGAGCACTGAAGCTTTCTTT
TRBV6-5	TRBJ1-5	TRBD1	-	CASSLSGQGTNQPQHF	TGTGCCAGCAGTTTGTCGGGACAGGGGACCAATCAGCCCCAGCATTTT
TRBV5-1	TRBJ1-1	-	once	CASSPGGGWVNTEAFF	TGCGCCAGCAGCCCGGGGGGGGGCTGGGTGAACACTGAAGCTTTCTTT
TRBV13	TRBJ1-4	-	-	CASSEGRGSEKLFF	TGTGCCAGCAGCGAGGGACGGGGGTCTGAAAAACTGTTTTTT
TRBV7-2	TRBJ1-5	-	-	CASSLAWGEPQHF	TGTGCCAGCAGCTTAGCCTGGGGAGAGCCCCAGCATTTT
TRBV6-5	TRBJ1-2	-	-	CASSYRGTNYGYTF	TGTGCCAGCAGTTACAGAGGGACAAACTATGGCTACACCTTC
TRBV7-2	TRBJ1-6	-	-	CASSLARTVRNSPLHF	TGTGCCAGCAGCTTAGCGCGTACTGTCAGGAATTCACCCCTCCACTTT
TRBV7-8	TRBJ2-1	TRBD2	-	CASSPGLAVQFF	TGTGCCAGCAGCCCTGGACTAGCGGTGCAGTTCTTC
TRBV6-2/TRBV6-3	TRBJ2-2	-	few	CASSTPGSTHTGELFF	TGTGCCAGCAGTACCCCGGGGAGTACTCACACCGGGGAGCTGTTTTTT